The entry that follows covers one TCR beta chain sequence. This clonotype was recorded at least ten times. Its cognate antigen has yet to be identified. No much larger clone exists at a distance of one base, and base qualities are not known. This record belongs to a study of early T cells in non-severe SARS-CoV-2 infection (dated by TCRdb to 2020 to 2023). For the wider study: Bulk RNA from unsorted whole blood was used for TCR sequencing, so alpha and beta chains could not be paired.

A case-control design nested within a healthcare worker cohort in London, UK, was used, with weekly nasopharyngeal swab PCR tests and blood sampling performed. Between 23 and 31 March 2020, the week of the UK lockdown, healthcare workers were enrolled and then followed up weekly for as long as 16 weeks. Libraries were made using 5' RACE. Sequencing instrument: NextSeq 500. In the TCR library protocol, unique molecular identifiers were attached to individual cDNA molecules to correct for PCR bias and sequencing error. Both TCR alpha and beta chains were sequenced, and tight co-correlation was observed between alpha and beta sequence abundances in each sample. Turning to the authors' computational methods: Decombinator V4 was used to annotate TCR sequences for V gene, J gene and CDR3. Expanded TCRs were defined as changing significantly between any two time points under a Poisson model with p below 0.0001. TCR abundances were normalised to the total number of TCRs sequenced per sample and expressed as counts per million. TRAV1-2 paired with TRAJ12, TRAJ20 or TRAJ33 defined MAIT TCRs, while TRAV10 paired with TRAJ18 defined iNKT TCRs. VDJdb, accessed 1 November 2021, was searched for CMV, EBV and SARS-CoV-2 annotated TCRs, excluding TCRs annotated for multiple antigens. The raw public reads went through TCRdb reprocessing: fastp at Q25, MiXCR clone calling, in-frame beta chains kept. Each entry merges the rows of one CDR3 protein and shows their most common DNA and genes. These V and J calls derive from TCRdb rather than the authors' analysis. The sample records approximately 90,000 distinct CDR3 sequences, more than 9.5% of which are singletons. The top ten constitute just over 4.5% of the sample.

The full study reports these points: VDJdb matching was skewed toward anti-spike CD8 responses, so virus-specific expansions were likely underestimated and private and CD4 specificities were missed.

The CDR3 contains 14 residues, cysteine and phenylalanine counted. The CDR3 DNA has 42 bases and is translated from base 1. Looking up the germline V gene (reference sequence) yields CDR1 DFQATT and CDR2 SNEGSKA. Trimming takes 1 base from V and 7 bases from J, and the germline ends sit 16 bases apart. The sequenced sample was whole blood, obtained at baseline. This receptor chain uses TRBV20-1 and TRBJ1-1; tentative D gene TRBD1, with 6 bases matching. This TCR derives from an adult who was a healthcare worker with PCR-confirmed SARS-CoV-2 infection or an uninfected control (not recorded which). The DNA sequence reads TGCAGTGCTAGAGTTAGGCGGGGGGCCAATGAAGCTTTCTTT. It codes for CSARVRRGANEAFF.